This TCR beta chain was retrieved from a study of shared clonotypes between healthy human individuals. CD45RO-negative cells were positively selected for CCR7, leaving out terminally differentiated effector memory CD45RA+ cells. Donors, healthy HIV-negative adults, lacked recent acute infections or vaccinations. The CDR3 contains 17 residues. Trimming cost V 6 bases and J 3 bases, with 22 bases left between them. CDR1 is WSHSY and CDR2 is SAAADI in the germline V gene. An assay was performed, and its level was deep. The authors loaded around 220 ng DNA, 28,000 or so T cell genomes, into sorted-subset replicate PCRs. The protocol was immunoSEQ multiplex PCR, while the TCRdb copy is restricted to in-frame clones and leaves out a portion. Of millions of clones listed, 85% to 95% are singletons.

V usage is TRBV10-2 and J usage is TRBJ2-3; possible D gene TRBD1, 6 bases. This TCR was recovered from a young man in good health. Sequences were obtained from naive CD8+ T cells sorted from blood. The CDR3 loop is CASRRGKQFVSTDTQYF. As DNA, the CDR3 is TGCGCCAGCAGGAGGGGGAAACAGTTTGTGTCGACAGATACGCAGTATTTT.